This T cell receptor beta chain was observed in a study of spatial heterogeneity in lung cancer. Time point in this sample: sample taken at primary tumor resection. The authors sequenced whole RNA from tumor, nontumor lung or frozen PBMC without sorting. TCRdb fed the 5' RACE reads into MiXCR, producing one record per CDR3 protein. The sample shows 9,000 to 13,000 distinct CDR3 sequences, approximately 8.1% of them seen only once. Remarks on this clonotype: The antigen is undetermined.

Per germline, CDR1 MDHEN and CDR2 SYDVKM. This CDR3 region has 15 residues. V dropped 6 bases and J dropped 4; count of bases not matched to a gene: 11. Study results and limitations: Counts that tracked tumor mutation counts were those of expanded intratumoral alpha and beta TCRs.

This clonotype was obtained from a male donor with early-stage non-small cell lung cancer. The sample here was lung tumor tissue, taken at surgery. This rearrangement joins TRBV28 to TRBJ2-5; 7 bases are shared with TRBD1. The CDR3 region has the DNA TGTGCCAGCAGGGACGGGACAGTGAGGGCAGAGACCCAGTACTTC. As protein: CASRDGTVRAETQYF.